These 18 T cell receptor beta chains share one sample of origin, sequenced in a study of OX40 agonist ivuxolimab in advanced cancers. TCRdb's copy holds only in-frame clones and misses some; the assay was immunoSEQ multiplex PCR. The table shows about 98,000 clones, with less than 90% occurring only once. Material: CD4+ or CD8+ T cells sorted from blood, obtained in a trial of the OX40 agonist ivuxolimab. The receptors here all came from an adult with an advanced solid tumor such as melanoma, head and neck, liver or kidney cancer.

The V call is TRBV6-1, the J call TRBJ1-4, with D uncertain. The CDR3 spans 14 residues. V lost 8 bases, J lost 8 bases, and 18 bases lay in between. Germline lookup yields CDR1 MNHNS and CDR2 SASEGT. The CDR3 DNA sequence: TGTGCCAGCTCCGTGAGTAACGCACGGGAAAAACTGTTTTTT. It specifies CASSVSNAREKLFF.

The chain recombines TRBV27 with TRBJ1-1, with 7 bases lining up with TRBD1. V lost 6 bases and J lost 9; bases outside the gene matches: 13. CDR3 length equals 14 residues. Germline-derived CDR1 and CDR2 are MNHEY and SMNVEV (reference sequence). Here the CDR3 reads CASRRQGSRTKAFF. In DNA, the CDR3 is TGTGCCAGCAGAAGACAGGGTAGCAGGACGAAAGCTTTCTTT.

This clone turned up a few times. Different DNA sequences within this sample yield the same CDR3. V gene TRBV4-3 combines with J gene TRBJ1-1; D not resolved. The V and J ends lost 4 bases and 3 bases respectively, with 9 bases between them. This CDR3 spans 13 amino acids. CDR1 and CDR2 (germline): LGHNA, YSLEER. The chain's CDR3 is CASSRGWDTEAFF. CDR3 nucleotide sequence: TGCGCCAGCAGCCGCGGGTGGGACACTGAAGCTTTCTTT.

The V call is TRBV5-1, the J call TRBJ2-7; 10 bases agree with TRBD1. J lost 5 bases, V lost 0 bases, and 5 bases had no gene match. CDR1 is SGHRS and CDR2 is YFSETQ in the germline V gene. The CDR3 runs to 15 residues. In DNA, the CDR3 is TGCGCCAGCAGCTTGGACGGACAGGGGGTCCACGAGCAGTACTTC. Protein product: CASSLDGQGVHEQYF.

This chain joins TRBV5-4 and TRBJ2-1; no definite D call. Germline CDR1 reads SGHNT; CDR2 reads YYREEE (reference sequence). The CDR3 length is 12 residues. Trimming left V 2 bases short and J 2 bases short, with 2 bases between. The CDR3 nucleotides read TGTGCCAGCAGCTTTCCCTACAATGAGCAGTTCTTC. Protein product: CASSFPYNEQFF.

CDR3 in amino acids: CASSKTWDGYTF. The CDR3 DNA reads as TGTGCCAGCAGTAAAACATGGGATGGCTACACCTTC. The chain recombines TRBV5-6 with TRBJ1-2; D is unclear. The CDR3 sequence is 12 residues long. V was cut by 5 bases and J by 6 bases, with 11 bases left in between. Germline V gene sequence: CDR1 SGHDT, CDR2 YYEEEE.

The chain joins TRBV18 to TRBJ2-2; D remains ambiguous. Per the germline V gene, CDR1 is KGHSH and CDR2 is LQKENI. V lost 3 bases and J 6 bases, leaving 8 bases between the germline ends. The CDR3 consists of 13 residues. For the CDR3, the DNA is TGTGCCAGCTCACCGGACCTGTCCGGGGAGCTGTTTTTT. This sequence encodes CASSPDLSGELFF.

The chain joins TRBV11-3 to TRBJ1-1; D is possibly TRBD1 (6 bases). In germline, CDR1 is SGHNT, CDR2 YENEEA. Trimming shortened V by 1 base and J by 2 bases, and 11 bases separated the two germline ends. The CDR3 has 15 residues. CDR3 nucleotide sequence: TGTGCCAGCAGCTTAGGGGGGCGCGGAAACACTGAAGCTTTCTTT. Its translation is CASSLGGRGNTEAFF. The full variable domain, rest sourced from reference TRBV11-3 and TRBJ1-1, is EAGVVQSPRYKIIEKKQPVAFWCNPISGHNTLYWYLQNLGQGPELLIRYENEEAVDDSQLPKDRFSAERLKGVDSTLKIQPAELGDSAVYLCASSLGGRGNTEAFFGQGTRLTVV.

The chain has TRBV30 and TRBJ2-2; D unclear. V lost 2 bases to trimming and J lost 5 bases, with 15 bases between them. In germline, CDR1 is GTSNPN, CDR2 SVGIG (reference sequence). The CDR3 length is 15 residues. The CDR3 DNA follows: TGTGCCTGGAGTAGGCCCTCTATAAGGACCGGGGAGCTGTTTTTT. Amino acids: CAWSRPSIRTGELFF.

This chain joins TRBV18 and TRBJ2-1; D remains unclear. CDR3 size: 12 residues. Germline V CDR1 and CDR2: KGHSH, LQKENI. Trimming took off 6 bases at V and 8 bases at J, with 11 bases between the two ends. Written as DNA, the CDR3 is TGTGCCAGCTCGGAGAGTCGCTATGAGCAGTTCTTC. Amino acid sequence: CASSESRYEQFF.

This chain uses TRBV6-5 with TRBJ2-7; the D call may be TRBD1 or TRBD2 (5 bases each). The germline V gene encodes CDR1 MNHEY and CDR2 SVGAGI. This CDR3 region has 14 residues. Trimming pared 4 bases from V and 3 bases from J, leaving 13 bases between. The CDR3 loop is CASSSSGPLYEQYF. The CDR3 nucleotides are TGTGCCAGCAGTTCCTCGGGACCCCTCTACGAGCAGTACTTC.

V gene TRBV7-2 combines with J gene TRBJ1-1; D gene ambiguous. Germline V CDR1 and CDR2: SGHTA, FQGNSA. The V end lost 5 bases, the J end lost 0 bases, and 13 bases lay between the germline ends. This CDR3 is 15 amino acids long. The CDR3, as DNA: TGTGCCAGCAGCCCTATGGGGAGTATGAACACTGAAGCTTTCTTT. It encodes CASSPMGSMNTEAFF. The complete variable domain, with remaining parts taken from reference TRBV7-2 and TRBJ1-1, reads GAGVSQSPSNKVTEKGKDVELRCDPISGHTALYWYRQSLGQGLEFLIYFQGNSAPDKSGLPSDRFSAERTGGSVSTLTIQRTQQEDSAVYLCASSPMGSMNTEAFFGQGTRLTVV.

Here the CDR3 DNA reads TGCAGCGTAGAGACACCACTCCAAGAGACCCAGTACTTC. It yields the protein CSVETPLQETQYF. V gene TRBV29-1 combines with J gene TRBJ2-5; D remains unclear. CDR3 length: 13 residues. The ends were cut back, 6 bases at V and 1 base at J, with 12 bases in the middle. In germline, CDR1 is SQVTM, CDR2 ANQGSEA.

The V call is TRBV18, the J call TRBJ2-5; a possible D gene is TRBD1 (5 bases). CDR1 KGHSH and CDR2 LQKENI come from the germline V gene. The germline V and J ends were trimmed by 2 bases and 1 base, with 11 bases remaining between them. The CDR3 extends over 15 amino acids. CDR3 sequence (DNA): TGTGCCAGCTCACCAAGAACTCAGGGCCAAGAGACCCAGTACTTC. Protein: CASSPRTQGQETQYF.

The chain recombines TRBV12-5 with TRBJ2-2; 7 nucleotides line up with TRBD2. The J segment lost 5 bases and the V segment lost 3 bases, leaving 12 bases of the junction unmatched. This CDR3 has 17 amino acids. From germline, CDR1 is LGHNT and CDR2 FRNRAP. CDR3 protein: CASGFNMFGLETGELFF. The CDR3 coding sequence is TGTGCTAGTGGTTTTAATATGTTCGGACTAGAAACCGGGGAGCTGTTTTTT.

The DNA of the CDR3 is TGCGCCAGCAGCCAATCTTCGGGAGAAAAACTGTTTTTT. Residues: CASSQSSGEKLFF. The rearrangement joins TRBV4-3 to TRBJ1-4; D gene unclear. Per the germline V gene, CDR1 is LGHNA and CDR2 is YSLEER. V was pared by 2 bases and J by 8 bases, with 9 bases between. The CDR3 has 13 residues.

The chain joins TRBV20-1 to TRBJ1-2, with a tentative D call TRBD1 (6 bases). The length of the CDR3 is 11 residues. Deletions cut 7 bases from V and 4 bases from J, with 10 bases between. Germline lookup yields CDR1 DFQATT and CDR2 SNEGSKA (reference sequence). The CDR3 loop reads CSVDRSYGYTF. The CDR3 nucleotides read TGCAGTGTCGACAGGTCCTATGGCTACACCTTC.

This chain joins TRBV19 and TRBJ2-7, with D perhaps matching TRBD2 (5 bases). The germline V and J ends were trimmed by 5 bases and 3 bases, with 14 bases remaining between them. Germline V lookup: CDR1 LNHDA, CDR2 SQIVND (reference sequence). The length of the CDR3 is 14 residues. The CDR3 loop is CASSSRTRYYEQYV. CDR3 sequence (DNA): TGTGCCAGTAGTTCCCGGACTCGCTACTACGAGCAGTACGTC.